These T cell receptor beta chains were read from a single sample in a study of T-cell reconstitution after alpha-beta-depleted transplantation in children. TCRdb reprocessed the PCR reads via MiXCR and lists one record per CDR3 protein. Altogether 600,000 or so distinct CDR3 sequences are present, 20% to 25% being singletons, with the ten largest covering 13% to 15%. The source was PBMCs, mostly from graft donor cells, collected 360 days after TCRalphabeta/CD19-depleted stem cell transplant. Receptor source: a boy under two years old who had a stem cell transplant for acute myeloid leukemia, so the T cells may come from the graft donor. Both conserved end residues are part of each CDR3. The D gene is left open where the match is weak. For some rows the clone size is stated as once, few or many, or as a class when expanded; others skip it.

j_call: TRBJ2-6
v_call: TRBV5-1
d_call: -
clone_size: -
cdr3_length: 16
cdr3_aa: CASSPPRDPGANVLTF
cdr3_nt: TGCGCCAGCAGCCCGCCCAGGGATCCTGGGGCCAACGTCCTGACTTTC

j_call: TRBJ1-1
v_call: TRBV28
d_call: -
clone_size: many
cdr3_length: 11
cdr3_aa: CASNLGTEAFF
cdr3_nt: TGTGCCAGCAACCTAGGAACTGAAGCTTTCTTT

j_call: TRBJ2-2
v_call: TRBV28
d_call: -
clone_size: -
cdr3_length: 15
cdr3_aa: CASSATGGGTGELFF
cdr3_nt: TGTGCCAGCAGCGCTACTGGAGGAGGCACCGGGGAGCTGTTTTTT

j_call: TRBJ2-1
v_call: TRBV7-2
d_call: TRBD1
clone_size: -
cdr3_length: 15
cdr3_aa: CASSLEGAIYNEQFF
cdr3_nt: TGTGCCAGCAGCTTAGAGGGGGCCATCTACAATGAGCAGTTCTTC

j_call: TRBJ2-5
v_call: TRBV12-3/TRBV12-4
d_call: TRBD1
clone_size: many
cdr3_length: 14
cdr3_aa: CASSHDRGQETQYF
cdr3_nt: TGTGCCAGCAGCCACGACAGGGGCCAAGAGACCCAGTACTTC

j_call: TRBJ1-1
v_call: TRBV5-5
d_call: TRBD1
clone_size: few
cdr3_length: 14
cdr3_aa: CASSLGTGDTEAFF
cdr3_nt: TGTGCCAGCAGCTTGGGGACAGGGGACACTGAAGCTTTCTTT

j_call: TRBJ2-2
v_call: TRBV7-9
d_call: -
clone_size: -
cdr3_length: 14
cdr3_aa: CATTEGLGTGELFF
cdr3_nt: TGTGCCACCACCGAGGGGCTTGGCACCGGGGAGCTGTTTTTT

j_call: TRBJ2-1
v_call: TRBV25-1
d_call: -
clone_size: few
cdr3_length: 14
cdr3_aa: CASSVRQNLNEQFF
cdr3_nt: TGTGCCAGCAGTGTGCGACAGAACCTCAATGAGCAGTTCTTC

j_call: TRBJ1-6
v_call: TRBV5-1
d_call: -
clone_size: many
cdr3_length: 15
cdr3_aa: CASSLEVAGSSPLHF
cdr3_nt: TGCGCCAGCAGCTTGGAGGTGGCAGGGAGTTCACCCCTCCACTTT

j_call: TRBJ2-5
v_call: TRBV5-1
d_call: -
clone_size: many
cdr3_length: 14
cdr3_aa: CASSLEVGKETQYF
cdr3_nt: TGCGCCAGCAGCTTGGAGGTAGGAAAAGAGACCCAGTACTTC

j_call: TRBJ1-5
v_call: TRBV28
d_call: -
clone_size: -
cdr3_length: 15
cdr3_aa: CASSFAGRLNQPQHF
cdr3_nt: TGTGCCAGCAGTTTTGCGGGACGGTTAAATCAGCCCCAGCATTTT

j_call: TRBJ2-7
v_call: TRBV25-1
d_call: TRBD1
clone_size: many
cdr3_length: 14
cdr3_aa: CASRQTGGLNEQYF
cdr3_nt: TGTGCCAGCCGTCAAACAGGGGGGCTAAACGAGCAGTACTTC

j_call: TRBJ2-5
v_call: TRBV20-1
d_call: TRBD2
clone_size: few
cdr3_length: 15
cdr3_aa: CSARRVAGGSETQYF
cdr3_nt: TGCAGTGCTAGAAGGGTGGCGGGGGGATCAGAGACCCAGTACTTC

j_call: TRBJ1-4
v_call: TRBV6-1
d_call: TRBD1
clone_size: few
cdr3_length: 14
cdr3_aa: CASSTGQGYEKLFF
cdr3_nt: TGTGCCAGCAGTACCGGACAGGGGTACGAAAAACTGTTTTTT